A single sample is the source of the 17 T cell receptor beta chains below, sequenced in a study of blood T cell repertoires in COVID-19. Sequencing used immunoSEQ multiplex PCR; TCRdb keeps in-frame clones, though not all of them. The sample consists of roughly 150,000 clones, approximately 83% of them appearing once. The sample was peripheral blood. These receptors were obtained from a human donor in a cohort sampled during active COVID-19.

This sequence joins TRBV4-1 and TRBJ2-3; 12 bases line up with TRBD2. After removal of 5 bases from V and 2 bases from J, the junction contained 5 bases not matched to a gene. This CDR3 spans 16 amino acids. From germline, CDR1 is MGHRA and CDR2 YSYEKL. CDR3 amino acids: CASSKTSGGVTDTQYF. The CDR3 DNA is TGCGCCAGCAGCAAGACTAGCGGGGGAGTCACAGATACGCAGTATTTT.

The CDR3 sequence: CASSHRYTGRSGANVLTF. In DNA, the CDR3 is TGTGCCAGCAGCCACCGTTACACAGGCCGATCTGGGGCCAACGTCCTGACTTTC. V and J are TRBV3-1 (or the pseudogene TRBV3-2) and TRBJ2-6; D perhaps matches TRBD1 (5 bases). V dropped 3 bases and J dropped 1 base, with 16 bases sitting between them. This CDR3 has 18 residues. Germline V gene lookup returns CDR1 LGHDT and CDR2 YNNKEL (reference sequence).

The chain carries TRBV13 and TRBJ2-7; D may be TRBD1 (6 bases). CDR1 PRHDT and CDR2 FYEKMQ come from the germline V gene (reference sequence). The CDR3 is made up of 15 amino acids. Trimming removed 5 bases at V and 4 bases at J, with 18 bases between. In DNA, the CDR3 is TGTGCCAGCAGCATCTACCGGGACAAGGTTTACGAGCAGTACTTC. Translating gives CASSIYRDKVYEQYF.

The gene calls are TRBV6-5 and TRBJ1-3, with D hard to call. The CDR3 sequence is 14 residues long. The V end was cut by 5 bases, the J end by 0 bases, with 8 bases between. Germline CDR1 reads MNHEY; CDR2 reads SVGAGI. The CDR3 reads CASSRVLSGNTIYF. Here the CDR3 DNA reads TGTGCCAGCAGTCGGGTCCTCTCTGGAAACACCATATATTTT.

The chain joins TRBV11-1 to TRBJ2-4; TRBD1 matches 9 bases. Germline trimming cut 0 bases from V and 9 bases from J; bases unmatched to any gene: 9. The V gene's germline CDR1 is SGHAT and CDR2 FQDESV (reference sequence). The CDR3 covers 16 residues. As DNA, the CDR3 is TGTGCCAGCAGCTTAGCAAAATCGGGACAGGGTAGCATTCAGTACTTC. Translation: CASSLAKSGQGSIQYF.

The genes are TRBV4-2 and TRBJ2-5; D gene ambiguous. V dropped 1 base and J dropped 2 bases, with 8 bases sitting between them. The CDR3 is made up of 14 amino acids. Looked up from germline, CDR1 is LGHNA and CDR2 is YNFKEQ. Written as DNA, the CDR3 is TGTGCCAGCAGCCAAGGGCCGCAGCAAGAGACCCAGTACTTC. It yields the protein CASSQGPQQETQYF.

This chain joins TRBV5-4 and TRBJ2-2, with 7 bases that match TRBD1. Looked up from germline, CDR1 is SGHNT and CDR2 is YYREEE (reference sequence). This CDR3 contains 16 residues. V shed 0 bases, J shed 1 base, and the junction held 3 bases outside the gene matches. CDR3 bases: TGTGCCAGCAGCTTGGAATGGACAGGGAACACCGGGGAGCTGTTTTTT. Encoded protein: CASSLEWTGNTGELFF.

This clone has only a few counts. The rearrangement joins TRBV25-1 to TRBJ2-3; 9 nucleotides align to TRBD1. Germline CDR1 and CDR2: MGHDK and SYGVNS. This CDR3 has 14 residues. Trimming removed 5 bases from V and 4 bases from J; junction bases left unmatched: 4. This CDR3 reads CASSNRGRSDTQYF. In DNA form, the CDR3 reads TGTGCCAGCAGTAACAGGGGGCGCTCAGATACGCAGTATTTT.

Of note for this clone: The junction departs from germline at one end; a sequencing error may be responsible. The chain uses TRBV7-7 and TRBJ2-5, with 11 bases matching TRBD2. Germline loops: CDR1 SSHAT, CDR2 FNYEAQ (reference sequence). This CDR3 contains 14 residues. The CDR3 DNA follows: TGTGCTAGCAGTCCGACTAGCGGGAAAGAGACCCAGTACTTC. Amino acid sequence: CASSPTSGKETQYF. Filled out from reference TRBV7-7 and TRBJ2-5, the complete variable domain reads GAGVSQSPRYKVTKRGQDVTLRCDPISSHATLYWYQQALGQGPEFLTYFNYEAQPDKSGLPSDRFSAERPEGSISTLTIQRTEQRDSAMYRCASSPTSGKETQYFGPGTRLLVL.

V gene TRBV11-2 combines with J gene TRBJ1-6, with D perhaps TRBD1 (6 bases). CDR3 length: 13 amino acids. Germline loops: CDR1 SGHAT, CDR2 FQNNGV. Trimming left V 7 bases short and J 6 bases short, with 10 bases between. CDR3 amino acids: CASIRGSNSPLHF. CDR3 in DNA: TGTGCCAGCATCAGGGGCAGTAATTCACCCCTCCACTTT. The entire variable domain, with the rest obtained from reference TRBV11-2 and TRBJ1-6, is as follows: EAGVAQSPRYKIIEKRQSVAFWCNPISGHATLYWYQQILGQGPKLLIQFQNNGVVDDSQLPKDRFSAERLKGVDSTLKIQPAKLEDSAVYLCASIRGSNSPLHFGNGTRLTVT.

In the case of this clone: This CDR3 is also generated by other DNA sequences in the sample. V and J are TRBV7-9 and TRBJ1-2, with 8 bases identical to TRBD1. V was pared by 3 bases and J by 4 bases, with 4 bases of the junction left unmatched. The CDR3 totals 14 residues. Germline CDR1 SEHNR, CDR2 FQNEAQ (reference sequence). The CDR3 nucleotides are TGTGCCAGCAGCTTGGCAGGGGGCGGCTATGGCTACACCTTC. The encoded protein is CASSLAGGGYGYTF.

V and J are TRBV5-1 and TRBJ1-6; no clear D gene. The germline V gene has CDR1 SGHRS and CDR2 YFSETQ. The CDR3 runs 15 residues. Deletions cut 2 bases from V and 5 bases from J, with 11 bases between. This CDR3 reads CASSLSAGDNSPLHF. CDR3 in DNA: TGCGCCAGCAGCTTATCAGCAGGTGATAATTCACCCCTCCACTTT.

V usage is TRBV3-1 (or the pseudogene TRBV3-2) and J usage is TRBJ1-1, with TRBD1 as a possible D gene (6 bases). Germline V CDR1 and CDR2: LGHDT, YNNKEL (reference sequence). Trimming took 0 bases from V and 0 from J, leaving 8 bases between them. The CDR3 extends over 15 amino acids. CDR3 nucleotides: TGTGCCAGCAGCCAAGAAGGGGGGGTGAACACTGAAGCTTTCTTT. It specifies CASSQEGGVNTEAFF.

V usage is TRBV5-1 and J usage is TRBJ1-2, with 8 bases fitting TRBD1. This CDR3 spans 15 amino acids. V lost 4 bases, J lost 1 base, and 6 bases stayed unmatched. Per the germline V gene, CDR1 is SGHRS and CDR2 is YFSETQ. The CDR3 here is CASSPSGQGNYGYTF. The CDR3 nucleotides read TGCGCCAGCAGCCCCTCCGGACAGGGTAACTATGGCTACACCTTC.

The chain links TRBV7-6 to TRBJ2-5; D possibly corresponds to TRBD1 (6 bases). Germline CDR1 is SGHVS and CDR2 is FNYEAQ. Trimming left V 5 bases short and J 5 bases short, with 21 bases between. The CDR3 has 16 residues. The CDR3, as DNA: TGTGCCAGCAGCCCACTCCCCGTTGACAGGTTGGAGACCCAGTACTTC. Amino acids: CASSPLPVDRLETQYF.

The J gene is TRBJ1-6, the V gene TRBV5-4, with D maybe TRBD1 (6 bases). Germline assignment: CDR1 SGHNT and CDR2 YYREEE (reference sequence). The CDR3 is made up of 14 amino acids. V lost 3 bases and J 6 bases, leaving 10 bases between the germline ends. CDR3 residues: CASSSRQVNSPLHF. The CDR3 DNA sequence: TGTGCCAGCAGCTCCCGACAGGTTAATTCACCCCTCCACTTT.

This chain joins TRBV7-9 and TRBJ2-7; 9 positions agree with TRBD1. CDR3 length equals 14 residues. CDR1 SEHNR and CDR2 FQNEAQ come from the germline V gene (reference sequence). V shed 4 bases and J 2 bases; nucleotides not matched to a gene: 3. CDR3 coding DNA: TGTGCCAGCAGCTCGGGACAGGGACCCTACGAGCAGTACTTC. It is translated as CASSSGQGPYEQYF.